The source of this TCR beta chain is a study of beta chain features in type 1 diabetes. Study-level results: Naive, central memory and regulatory TCRB repertoires appeared more similar among patients than healthy donors.

V was pared by 1 base and J by 3 bases, with 7 bases of the junction left unmatched. The CDR3 has 17 residues. CDR1 and CDR2 (germline): LGHNA, YNFKEQ. This clone was counted between two and nine times. Its antigen is undetermined. All of the isolated RNA was reverse transcribed, so expressed TCRB transcripts were sequenced. Generated by immunoSEQ multiplex PCR, the TCRdb table keeps only in-frame clones and is missing some. Among roughly 150,000 clones, approximately 9.1% were seen once, and the ten largest hold roughly 2.5%. The chain couples TRBV4-2 to TRBJ2-3; 10 bases fit TRBD1. The sample comprised central memory CD4+ T cells from blood. This clonotype originated in a woman in her late teens or twenties in good health. CDR3 loop: CASSQGPGQGLTDTQYF. CDR3 coding DNA: TGTGCCAGCAGCCAAGGACCGGGACAGGGGTTGACAGATACGCAGTATTTT.